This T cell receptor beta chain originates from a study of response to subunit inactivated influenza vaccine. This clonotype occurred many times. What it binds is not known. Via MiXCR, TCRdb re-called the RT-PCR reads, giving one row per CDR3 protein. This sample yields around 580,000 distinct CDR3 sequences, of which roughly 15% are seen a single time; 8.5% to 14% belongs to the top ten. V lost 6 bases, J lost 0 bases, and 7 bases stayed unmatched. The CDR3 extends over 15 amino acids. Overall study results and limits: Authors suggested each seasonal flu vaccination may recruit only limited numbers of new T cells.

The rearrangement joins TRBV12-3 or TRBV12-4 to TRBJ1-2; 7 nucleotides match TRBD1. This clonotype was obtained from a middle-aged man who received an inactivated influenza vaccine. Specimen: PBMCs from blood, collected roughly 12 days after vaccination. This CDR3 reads CASSLTGSANYGYTF. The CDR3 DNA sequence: TGTGCCAGCAGCCTGACAGGGTCAGCTAACTATGGCTACACCTTC.